Below, 23 T cell receptor beta chains from the same sample are listed, as sequenced in a study of OX40 agonist ivuxolimab in advanced cancers. Repertoires were generated with immunoSEQ multiplex PCR, while TCRdb's copy carries only in-frame clones and drops some. The sample consists of more than 30,000 clones, roughly 86% of them appearing once. The sample here was CD4+ or CD8+ T cells sorted from blood, taken in a trial of the OX40 agonist ivuxolimab. The receptors originated from an adult with an advanced solid tumor such as melanoma, head and neck, liver or kidney cancer.

The V gene is TRBV6-6, the J gene TRBJ1-1, with TRBD1 matching over 10 bases. Germline lookup yields CDR1 MNHNY and CDR2 SVGAGI (reference sequence). The CDR3 is 12 residues long. J gave up 6 bases and V 6 bases, and 1 base lay outside the gene matches. CDR3 coding DNA: TGTGCCAGCAGGACAGGGGGCCCTGAAGCTTTCTTT. Protein product: CASRTGGPEAFF.

CDR3 coding DNA: TGTGCCAGCAGCTTGGGAGGGGGGACTAGCTCCTACGAGCAGTACTTC. Protein product: CASSLGGGTSSYEQYF. V and J are TRBV5-6 and TRBJ2-5; 8 bases are a match to TRBD2. TRBJ2-7 explains the end of the DNA better; the J call may be wrong. This CDR3 has 16 residues. Germline-derived CDR1 and CDR2 are SGHDT and YYEEEE.

J is TRBJ2-2 and V is TRBV28; 7 nucleotides agree with TRBD2. V dropped 4 bases and J dropped 4; count of bases not matched to a gene: 6. Germline V gives CDR1 MDHEN, CDR2 SYDVKM. The CDR3 runs 15 residues. This chain's CDR3 is CASSWPGGGTGELFF. The CDR3, as DNA: TGTGCCAGCAGTTGGCCGGGAGGAGGCACCGGGGAGCTGTTTTTT. The full variable domain, its missing parts supplied by reference TRBV28 and TRBJ2-2, is DVKVTQSSRYLVKRTGEKVFLECVQDMDHENMFWYRQDPGLGLRLIYFSYDVKMKEKGDIPEGYSVSREKKERFSLILESASTNQTSMYLCASSWPGGGTGELFFGEGSRLTVL.

This clone was seen just once. The chain uses TRBV19 and TRBJ2-6; D call uncertain. The CDR3 is 16 amino acids. Trimming took off 3 bases at V and 0 bases at J, with 9 bases between the two ends. Per germline, CDR1 LNHDA and CDR2 SQIVND (reference sequence). The CDR3 DNA follows: TGTGCCAGTAGTATCGGAGAGATCTCTGGGGCCAACGTCCTGACTTTC. Amino acid sequence: CASSIGEISGANVLTF.

This clone was observed once. The V call is TRBV25-1, the J call TRBJ2-7; D gene ambiguous. CDR1 and CDR2 from the germline V gene are MGHDK and SYGVNS. V lost 6 bases and J lost 3, with 15 bases in between. The CDR3 runs to 14 residues. The CDR3 reads CASSDYRSYYEQYF. As DNA, the CDR3 is TGTGCCAGCAGCGATTATCGGTCTTACTACGAGCAGTACTTC.

The chain joins TRBV7-9 to TRBJ2-3, with TRBD2 matching 9 bases. The CDR3 length is 15 residues. J gave up 5 bases and V 5 bases, and 8 bases lay outside the gene matches. Germline lookup yields CDR1 SEHNR and CDR2 FQNEAQ (reference sequence). The CDR3 reads CASSPGAGGLDTQYF. In DNA form, the CDR3 reads TGTGCCAGCAGCCCCGGCGCGGGAGGGTTAGATACGCAGTATTTT.

The chain links TRBV2 to TRBJ1-3, with D tentatively TRBD1 (5 bases). The CDR3 totals 14 residues. Germline V gene lookup returns CDR1 SNHLY and CDR2 FYNNEI. The germline V and J ends were trimmed by 6 bases and 0 bases, with 9 bases remaining between them. The CDR3 DNA is TGTGCCAGCAGCCAGGACACCTCTGGAAACACCATATATTTT. Translation: CASSQDTSGNTIYF.

The chain combines TRBV5-5 with TRBJ1-5; maybe TRBD1 (6 bases). V was pared by 0 bases and J by 4 bases, with 17 bases between. The CDR3 loop spans 17 amino acids. Germline CDR1 is SGHKS and CDR2 is YYEKEE (reference sequence). The CDR3 is CASSLVLTTGTNQPQHF. The DNA of the CDR3 is TGTGCCAGCAGCTTGGTCCTTACAACAGGGACGAATCAGCCCCAGCATTTT.

The chain links TRBV19 to TRBJ1-5; 7 positions agree with TRBD1. V was pared by 3 bases and J by 6 bases, with 5 bases of the junction left unmatched. The CDR3 sequence is 14 residues long. Germline V gene lookup returns CDR1 LNHDA and CDR2 SQIVND (reference sequence). The CDR3 region is CASSIRQGGQPQHF. The CDR3 DNA reads as TGTGCCAGTAGTATCAGACAGGGCGGTCAGCCCCAGCATTTT.

This chain joins TRBV28 and TRBJ2-5; no reliable D call. Trimming left V 3 bases short and J 4 bases short, with 3 bases between. CDR3 length equals 11 residues. From germline, CDR1 is MDHEN and CDR2 SYDVKM. CDR3 bases: TGTGCCAGCAGTTTCCGAGAGACCCAGTACTTC. It specifies CASSFRETQYF.

In its sample, this clone ranks as medium-sized (0.01 to 0.1%). V is TRBV27 and J is TRBJ2-7, with D unclear. Germline lookup yields CDR1 MNHEY and CDR2 SMNVEV (reference sequence). The CDR3 sequence is 14 residues long. Trimming cost V 1 base and J 4 bases, with 11 bases left between them. The DNA for the CDR3 is TGTGCCAGCAGTTTATATGGGCCTTTTTACGAGCAGTACTTC. Translated: CASSLYGPFYEQYF.

This chain joins TRBV2 and TRBJ2-1, with 12 bases identical to TRBD2. From germline, CDR1 is SNHLY and CDR2 FYNNEI. CDR3 size: 19 residues. V lost 5 bases to trimming and J lost 0 bases; unmatched junction nucleotides: 11. CDR3 DNA sequence: TGTGCCAGCAGTCGGACTAGCGGGACGTCATGGAGCTCCTACAATGAGCAGTTCTTC. Its translation: CASSRTSGTSWSSYNEQFF.

CDR3 coding DNA: TGCAGCCATATAGCGGGGGACACCGGGGAGCTGTTTTTT. Translating it yields CSHIAGDTGELFF. V and J are TRBV29-1 and TRBJ2-2; 9 nucleotides line up with TRBD2. CDR1 SQVTM and CDR2 ANQGSEA come from the germline V gene. Losses at the gene ends were 8 bases for V and 3 bases for J; bases not matched to a gene: 4. The CDR3 extends over 13 amino acids.

The chain employs TRBV27 and TRBJ1-1; D may be TRBD1 (6 bases). The CDR3 is 15 amino acids. CDR1 is MNHEY, CDR2 SMNVEV, per germline (reference sequence). Trimming pared 5 bases from V and 5 bases from J, leaving 18 bases between. CDR3 region: CASSQDGGAGTEAFF. The DNA for the CDR3 is TGTGCCAGCAGTCAAGATGGGGGCGCGGGGACTGAAGCTTTCTTT.

This chain connects TRBV6-1 to TRBJ2-7, with 7 bases identical to TRBD2. Unmatched junction bases numbered 8, after V lost 0 bases and J lost 9 bases. CDR3 length: 14 residues. CDR1 and CDR2 from the germline V gene are MNHNS and SASEGT. The CDR3 protein is CASSEAGREVGQYF. The DNA of the CDR3 is TGTGCCAGCAGTGAAGCGGGGAGGGAGGTTGGGCAGTACTTC.

The count of this clone is one. The gene calls are TRBV19 and TRBJ2-5, with 7 bases lining up with TRBD1. J gave up 1 base and V 5 bases, and 7 bases lay outside the gene matches. This CDR3 is 15 amino acids long. Germline CDR1 LNHDA, CDR2 SQIVND (reference sequence). DNA of the CDR3: TGTGCCAGTAGTTTGAACAGGGGACCCCAAGAGACCCAGTACTTC. As protein: CASSLNRGPQETQYF.

The sample holds a few counts of this clone. This chain uses TRBV18 with TRBJ2-3; 10 nucleotides match TRBD1. This CDR3 contains 18 residues. Germline V gene sequence: CDR1 KGHSH, CDR2 LQKENI. The ends lost 2 bases at V and 0 bases at J; junction bases unmatched: 8. The CDR3 bases are TGTGCCAGCTCACCAACAAGACAGGGGGCACCGAGCACAGATACGCAGTATTTT. Translating gives CASSPTRQGAPSTDTQYF.

The chain employs TRBV6-5 and TRBJ1-1; no clear D. The CDR3 covers 13 residues. Germline assignment: CDR1 MNHEY and CDR2 SVGAGI. V lost 2 bases to trimming and J lost 8 bases, with 12 bases between them. The CDR3 DNA sequence: TGTGCCAGCAGTTACGAGTGGACCTCAGAAGCTTTCTTT. It is translated as CASSYEWTSEAFF.

The genes are TRBV18 and TRBJ2-6, with TRBD2 as a possible D gene (5 bases). The CDR3 is 16 amino acids. V was cut by 3 bases and J by 4 bases, with 13 bases left in between. The germline V gene encodes CDR1 KGHSH and CDR2 LQKENI. In nucleotides, the CDR3 is TGTGCCAGCTCACCTCTCGGCGGGCGGGGGGCCAACGTCCTGACTTTC. Encoded protein: CASSPLGGRGANVLTF.

This clone was detected only a few times. The chain joins TRBV5-4 to TRBJ2-1; 9 nucleotides agree with TRBD2. The CDR3 loop spans 13 amino acids. Per germline, CDR1 SGHNT and CDR2 YYREEE (reference sequence). V lost 9 bases, J lost 6 bases, and 7 bases stayed unmatched. CDR3 in amino acids: CATLTSGLNEQFF. In nucleotides, the CDR3 is TGTGCCACCTTGACTAGCGGCCTCAATGAGCAGTTCTTC.

In its sample, this clone was seen once. The gene calls are TRBV11-1 and TRBJ2-7; 9 nucleotides line up with TRBD2. The CDR3 loop spans 16 amino acids. Germline CDR1 SGHAT, CDR2 FQDESV (reference sequence). After removal of 4 bases from V and 5 bases from J, the junction contained 12 bases not matched to a gene. CDR3 residues: CASSWGVAGGPDEQYF. For the CDR3, the DNA is TGTGCCAGCAGCTGGGGTGTCGCGGGAGGGCCCGACGAGCAGTACTTC.

The chain employs TRBV4-1 and TRBJ2-5; D not certain. Trimming took off 1 base at V and 2 bases at J, with 8 bases between the two ends. The germline V gene encodes CDR1 MGHRA and CDR2 YSYEKL. This CDR3 region has 14 residues. The CDR3 region has the DNA TGCGCCAGCAGCCAAGTGGCCGCGCAAGAGACCCAGTACTTC. Translated: CASSQVAAQETQYF.

Remarks on this clone: The sample carries other DNA sequences with the same CDR3. CDR3 in DNA: TGTGCCAGCAGTTTAGGGGGTGGCCAGGGGGCCTACGAGCAGTACTTC. Amino acid sequence: CASSLGGGQGAYEQYF. The chain recombines TRBV28 with TRBJ2-7; 7 bases line up with TRBD1. With 2 bases clipped from V and 2 bases from J, the junction kept 9 bases outside the gene matches. Germline CDR1 and CDR2: MDHEN and SYDVKM. The CDR3 length is 16 residues.